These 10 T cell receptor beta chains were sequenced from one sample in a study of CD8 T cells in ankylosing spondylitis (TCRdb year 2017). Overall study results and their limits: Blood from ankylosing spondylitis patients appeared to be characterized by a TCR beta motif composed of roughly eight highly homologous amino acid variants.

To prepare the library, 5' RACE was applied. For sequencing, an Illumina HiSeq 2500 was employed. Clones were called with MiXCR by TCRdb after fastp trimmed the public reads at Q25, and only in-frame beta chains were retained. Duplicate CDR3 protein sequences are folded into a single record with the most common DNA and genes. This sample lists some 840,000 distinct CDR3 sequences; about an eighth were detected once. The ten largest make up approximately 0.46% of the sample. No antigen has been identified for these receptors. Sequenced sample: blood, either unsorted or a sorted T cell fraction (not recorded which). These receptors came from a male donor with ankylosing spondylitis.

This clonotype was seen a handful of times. The CDR3 nucleotides read TGTGCCACCGACGGCGCAGACAGCACAGATACGCAGTATTTT. Protein: CATDGADSTDTQYF. The chain has TRBV10-3 and TRBJ2-3; D is unresolved. Germline V lookup: CDR1 ENHRY, CDR2 SYGVKD. V dropped 10 bases and J dropped 0 bases, with 14 bases sitting between them. The CDR3 length is 14 residues.

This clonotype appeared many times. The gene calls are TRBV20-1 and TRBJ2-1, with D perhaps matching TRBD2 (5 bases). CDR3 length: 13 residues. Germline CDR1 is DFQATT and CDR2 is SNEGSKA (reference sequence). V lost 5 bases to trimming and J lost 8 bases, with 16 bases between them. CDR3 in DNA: TGCAGTGCTGGAGGTCCAGGTCTCTATGAGCAGTTCTTC. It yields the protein CSAGGPGLYEQFF.

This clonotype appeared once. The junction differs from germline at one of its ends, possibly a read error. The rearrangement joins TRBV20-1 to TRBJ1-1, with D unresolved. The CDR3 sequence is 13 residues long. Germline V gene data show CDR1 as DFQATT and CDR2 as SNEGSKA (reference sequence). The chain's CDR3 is CSASSQPNTEASF. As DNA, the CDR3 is TGCAGTGCTAGTTCCCAACCGAACACTGAAGCTTCCTTT.

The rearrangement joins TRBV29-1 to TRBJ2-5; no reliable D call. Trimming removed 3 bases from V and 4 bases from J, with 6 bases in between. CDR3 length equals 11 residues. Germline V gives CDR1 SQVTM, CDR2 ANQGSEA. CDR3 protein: CSVDTTETQYF. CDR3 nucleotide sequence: TGCAGCGTTGATACAACAGAGACCCAGTACTTC.

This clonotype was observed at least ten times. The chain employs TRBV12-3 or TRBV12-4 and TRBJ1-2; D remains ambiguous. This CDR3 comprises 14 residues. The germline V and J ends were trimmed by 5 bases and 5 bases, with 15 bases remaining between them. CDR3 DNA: TGTGCCAGCAGTCCCATGGAGAGGCGGTATGGCTACACCTTC. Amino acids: CASSPMERRYGYTF.

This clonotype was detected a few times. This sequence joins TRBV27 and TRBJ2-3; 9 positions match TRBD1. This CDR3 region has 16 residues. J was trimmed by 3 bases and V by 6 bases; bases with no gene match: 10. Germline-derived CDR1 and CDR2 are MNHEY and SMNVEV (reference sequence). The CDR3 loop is CASRRPGQGVTDTQYF. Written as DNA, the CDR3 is TGTGCCAGCAGACGACCGGGACAGGGAGTTACAGATACGCAGTATTTT.

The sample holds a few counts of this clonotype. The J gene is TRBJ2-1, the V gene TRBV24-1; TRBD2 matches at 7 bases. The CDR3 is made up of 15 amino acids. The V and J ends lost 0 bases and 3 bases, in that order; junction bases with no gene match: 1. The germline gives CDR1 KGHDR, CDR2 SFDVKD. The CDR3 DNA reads TGTGCCACCAGTGATTTGCGGGGGGACTACAATGAGCAGTTCTTC. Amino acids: CATSDLRGDYNEQFF.

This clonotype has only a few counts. CDR3 residues: CSGCRDRTYEQYF. CDR3 DNA: TGCAGTGGTTGCCGGGACCGAACCTACGAGCAGTACTTC. The chain employs TRBV20-1 and TRBJ2-7, with D perhaps assigned TRBD1 or TRBD2 (5 bases each). CDR3 length equals 13 residues. Germline values: CDR1 DFQATT, CDR2 SNEGSKA (reference sequence). V was trimmed by 7 bases and J by 2 bases, leaving 15 bases between them.

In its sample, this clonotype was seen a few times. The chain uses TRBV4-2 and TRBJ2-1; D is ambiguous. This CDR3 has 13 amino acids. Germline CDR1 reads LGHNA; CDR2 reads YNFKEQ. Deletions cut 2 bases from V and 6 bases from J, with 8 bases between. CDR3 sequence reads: CASSQKQSNEQFF. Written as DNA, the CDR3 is TGTGCCAGCAGCCAAAAACAAAGCAATGAGCAGTTCTTC.

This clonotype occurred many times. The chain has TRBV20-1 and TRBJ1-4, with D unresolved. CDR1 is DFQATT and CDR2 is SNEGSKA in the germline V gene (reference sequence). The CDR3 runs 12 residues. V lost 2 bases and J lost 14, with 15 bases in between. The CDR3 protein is CSARSTGPRLFF. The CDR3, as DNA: TGCAGTGCTAGAAGTACCGGCCCGCGGCTGTTTTTT.